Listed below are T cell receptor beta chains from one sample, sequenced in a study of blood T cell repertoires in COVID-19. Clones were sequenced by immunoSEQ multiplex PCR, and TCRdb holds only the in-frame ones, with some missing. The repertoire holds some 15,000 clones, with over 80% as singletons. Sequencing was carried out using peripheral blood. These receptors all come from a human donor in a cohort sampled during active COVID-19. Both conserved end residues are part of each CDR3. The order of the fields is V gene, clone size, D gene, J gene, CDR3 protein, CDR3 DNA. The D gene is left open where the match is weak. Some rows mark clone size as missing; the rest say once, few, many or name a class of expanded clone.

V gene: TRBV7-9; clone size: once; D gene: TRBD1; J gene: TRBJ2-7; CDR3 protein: CASSPMGGDRGYEQYF; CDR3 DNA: TGTGCCAGCAGCCCCATGGGGGGGGACAGGGGATACGAGCAGTACTTC
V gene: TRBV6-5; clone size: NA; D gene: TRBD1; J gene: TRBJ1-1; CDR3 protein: CASSNTWTGTEAFF; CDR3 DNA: TGTGCCAGCAGCAATACCTGGACAGGCACTGAAGCTTTCTTT
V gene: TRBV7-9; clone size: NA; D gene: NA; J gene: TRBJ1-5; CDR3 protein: CASSLAGRGDSNQPQHF; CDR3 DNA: TGTGCCAGCAGCTTAGCAGGACGGGGAGATAGCAATCAGCCCCAGCATTTT
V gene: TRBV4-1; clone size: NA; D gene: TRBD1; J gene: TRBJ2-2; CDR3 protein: CASTPGQGIGELFF; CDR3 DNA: TGCGCCAGCACCCCGGGACAGGGTATCGGGGAGCTGTTTTTT
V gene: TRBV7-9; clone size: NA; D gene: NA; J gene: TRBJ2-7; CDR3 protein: CASSLDRAGDYEQYF; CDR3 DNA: TGTGCCAGCAGCTTAGACAGGGCTGGTGACTACGAGCAGTACTTC
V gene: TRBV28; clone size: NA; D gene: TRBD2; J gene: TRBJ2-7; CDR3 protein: CASSPGAAGAYEQYF; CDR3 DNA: TGTGCCAGCAGTCCCGGGGCAGCGGGGGCATACGAGCAGTACTTC
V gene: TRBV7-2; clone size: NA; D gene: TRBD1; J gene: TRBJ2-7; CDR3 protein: CASSSRTGVAYEQYF; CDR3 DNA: TGTGCCAGCAGCTCTAGGACAGGGGTGGCCTACGAGCAGTACTTC
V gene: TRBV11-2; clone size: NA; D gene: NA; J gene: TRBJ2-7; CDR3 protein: CASSLTSQTYEQYF; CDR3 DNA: TGTGCCAGCAGCTTAACCTCCCAGACCTACGAGCAGTACTTC
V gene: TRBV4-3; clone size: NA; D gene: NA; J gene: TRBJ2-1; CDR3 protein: CASSQDFLALWGEQFF; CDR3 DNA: TGCGCCAGCAGCCAAGATTTCCTAGCCCTGTGGGGTGAGCAGTTCTTC
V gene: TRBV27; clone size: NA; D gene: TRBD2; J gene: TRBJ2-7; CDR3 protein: CASSSLAGGFYEQYF; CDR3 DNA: TGTGCCAGCAGTTCCCTAGCGGGAGGGTTCTACGAGCAGTACTTC
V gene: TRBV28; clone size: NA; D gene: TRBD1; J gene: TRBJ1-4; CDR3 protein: CASSTPGTGDEKLFF; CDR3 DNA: TGTGCCAGCAGCACTCCCGGGACAGGGGATGAAAAACTGTTTTTT
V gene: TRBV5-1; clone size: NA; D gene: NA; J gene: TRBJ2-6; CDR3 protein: CASSWGGSGANVLTF; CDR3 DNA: TGCGCCAGCAGCTGGGGAGGCTCTGGGGCCAACGTCCTGACTTTC
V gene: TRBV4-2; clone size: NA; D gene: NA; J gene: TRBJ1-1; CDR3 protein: CASKAGGNTEAFF; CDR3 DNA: TGTGCCAGCAAGGCCGGAGGGAACACTGAAGCTTTCTTT
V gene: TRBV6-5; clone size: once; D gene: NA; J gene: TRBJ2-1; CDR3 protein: CASSMGPLVVNEQFF; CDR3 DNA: TGTGCCAGCAGTATGGGGCCTCTCGTAGTCAATGAGCAGTTCTTC
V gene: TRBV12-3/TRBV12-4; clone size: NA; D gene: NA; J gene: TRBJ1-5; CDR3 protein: CASMAGGNQPQHF; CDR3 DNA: TGTGCCAGCATGGCGGGAGGAAATCAGCCCCAGCATTTT
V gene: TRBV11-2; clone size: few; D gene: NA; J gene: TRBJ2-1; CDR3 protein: CASSLVISILNEQFF; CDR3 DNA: TGTGCCAGCAGCTTAGTAATTTCAATACTCAATGAGCAGTTCTTC
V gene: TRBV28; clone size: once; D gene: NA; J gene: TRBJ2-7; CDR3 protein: CASSQPSRGWEQYF; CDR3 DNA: TGTGCCAGCAGCCAACCCTCCCGGGGGTGGGAGCAGTACTTC
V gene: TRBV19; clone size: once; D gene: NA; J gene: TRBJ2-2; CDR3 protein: CASTITGNTGELFF; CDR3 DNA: TGTGCCAGTACGATAACAGGCAACACCGGGGAGCTGTTTTTT
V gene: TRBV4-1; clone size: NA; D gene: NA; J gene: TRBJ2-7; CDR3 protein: CASSQASGRGEQYF; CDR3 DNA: TGCGCCAGCAGCCAAGCATCTGGCAGGGGCGAGCAGTACTTC
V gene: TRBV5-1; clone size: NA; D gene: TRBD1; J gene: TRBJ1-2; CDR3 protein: CASSPRQGPPYGYTF; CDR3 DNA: TGCGCCAGCAGCCCTCGACAGGGTCCCCCCTATGGCTACACCTTC
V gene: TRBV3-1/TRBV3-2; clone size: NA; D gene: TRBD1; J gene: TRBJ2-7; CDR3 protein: CASSREQGSSHEQYF; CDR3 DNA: TGTGCCAGCAGCCGGGAACAGGGGAGTTCCCACGAGCAGTACTTC
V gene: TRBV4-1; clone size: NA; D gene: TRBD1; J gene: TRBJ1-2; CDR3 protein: CASSQGPRDRGTFNYGYTF; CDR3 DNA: TGCGCCAGCAGCCAAGGCCCCCGGGACAGGGGAACTTTTAACTATGGCTACACCTTC